The 3 T cell receptor beta chains below were found in one sample sequenced in a study of early T cells in non-severe SARS-CoV-2 infection. TCRdb re-called the 5' RACE reads with MiXCR, one entry per CDR3 protein. The data hold roughly 83,000 distinct CDR3 sequences, with about an eighth observed a single time. Sample: whole blood, taken at baseline. All receptors come from an adult who was a healthcare worker with PCR-confirmed SARS-CoV-2 infection or an uninfected control (not recorded which).

The rearrangement uses TRBV11-2 and TRBJ1-4; no clear D gene. The germline gives CDR1 SGHAT, CDR2 FQNNGV. Trimming pared 5 bases from V and 5 bases from J, leaving 21 bases between. The CDR3 loop spans 17 amino acids. The CDR3 protein is CASSKPTTGLKNEKLFF. CDR3 in DNA: TGTGCCAGCAGCAAGCCGACAACGGGTCTTAAAAATGAAAAACTGTTTTTT.

This sequence joins TRBV10-3 and TRBJ2-5, with D perhaps matching TRBD1 or TRBD2 (6 bases each). V dropped 6 bases and J dropped 4 bases, with 12 bases sitting between them. Germline CDR1 and CDR2: ENHRY and SYGVKD. The CDR3 is 13 residues long. The CDR3 here is CAIRPGGGETQYF. The CDR3 DNA is TGTGCCATCAGGCCCGGGGGCGGAGAGACCCAGTACTTC.

The chain has TRBV7-2 and TRBJ2-3; 10 bases fit TRBD2. The germline V gene has CDR1 SGHTA and CDR2 FQGNSA. This CDR3 region has 16 residues. Losses at the gene ends were 5 bases for V and 0 bases for J; bases not matched to a gene: 5. Here the CDR3 reads CASSNRLAGSTDTQYF. DNA of the CDR3: TGTGCCAGCAGCAACCGACTAGCGGGTAGCACAGATACGCAGTATTTT.